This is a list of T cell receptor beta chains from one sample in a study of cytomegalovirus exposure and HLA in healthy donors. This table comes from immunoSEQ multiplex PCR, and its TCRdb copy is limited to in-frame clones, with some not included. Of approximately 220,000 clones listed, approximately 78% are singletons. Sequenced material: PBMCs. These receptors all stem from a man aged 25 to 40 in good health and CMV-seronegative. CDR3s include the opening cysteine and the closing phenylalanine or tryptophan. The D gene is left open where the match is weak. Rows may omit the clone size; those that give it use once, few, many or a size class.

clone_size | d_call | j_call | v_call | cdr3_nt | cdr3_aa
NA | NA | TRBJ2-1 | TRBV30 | TGTGCCTGGAGTGGCGGCTGCAATGAGCAGTTCTTC | CAWSGGCNEQFF
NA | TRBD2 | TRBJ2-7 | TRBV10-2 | TGCGCCAGCAGCCCCCCGGGGAGGTCCGGGACTAGCCTGACTTACTTC | CASSPPGRSGTSLTYF
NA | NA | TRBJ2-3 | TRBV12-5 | TGTGCTAGTGGTTTGGTGCAGGGTACGCAGTATTTT | CASGLVQGTQYF
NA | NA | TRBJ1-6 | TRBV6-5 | TGTGCCAGCAGTTTAGGGTTTAGGGGGTATAATTCACCCCTCCACTTT | CASSLGFRGYNSPLHF
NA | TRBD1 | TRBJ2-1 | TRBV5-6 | TGTGCCAGCAGCCGCGGACAGGGAAAGGTCCCCTACAATGAGCAGTTCTTC | CASSRGQGKVPYNEQFF
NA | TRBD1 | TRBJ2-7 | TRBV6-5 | TGTGCCAGCAGACGGGACAGGGTTGCCTCCTACGAGCAGTACTTC | CASRRDRVASYEQYF
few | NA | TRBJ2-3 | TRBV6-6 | TGTGCCAGCAGCGTCGGGGGGCTAGATACGCAGTATTTT | CASSVGGLDTQYF
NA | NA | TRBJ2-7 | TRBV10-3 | TGTGCCATCAGTGAGACGCAGGACGAGCAGTACTTC | CAISETQDEQYF
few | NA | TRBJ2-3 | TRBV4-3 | TGCGCCAGCAGCAGGGGAGGCGGCAGCACAGATACGCAGTATTTT | CASSRGGGSTDTQYF
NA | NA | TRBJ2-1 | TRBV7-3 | TGTGCCAGCAGCGCAGCGGGCCCCGCCGAGCAGTTCTTC | CASSAAGPAEQFF
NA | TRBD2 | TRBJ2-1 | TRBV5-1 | TGCGCCAGCAGTTTTGGGGGGGATAATGAGCAGTTCTTC | CASSFGGDNEQFF
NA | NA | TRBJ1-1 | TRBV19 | TGTGCCAGTAGTGTCGGTCCCCGCACTGAAGCTTTCTTT | CASSVGPRTEAFF
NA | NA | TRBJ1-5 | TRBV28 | TGTGCCAGCAGTTTACTTAATCAGCCCCAGCATTTT | CASSLLNQPQHF
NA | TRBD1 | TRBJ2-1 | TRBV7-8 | TGTGCCAGCAGCCTTTGGACAGGTGACAATGAGCAGTTCTTC | CASSLWTGDNEQFF
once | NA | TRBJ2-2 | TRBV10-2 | TGCGCCAGCAGGCCAGGGGTGAACACCGGGGAGCTGTTTTTT | CASRPGVNTGELFF
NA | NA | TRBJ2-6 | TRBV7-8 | TGTGCCAGCAGCTCCCAGGTGGGGGCCAGCGTCCTGACTTTC | CASSSQVGASVLTF
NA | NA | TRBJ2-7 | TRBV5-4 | TGTGCCAGCAGCTTGTATTTGGATCAGGCCATCGACGAGCAGTACTTC | CASSLYLDQAIDEQYF
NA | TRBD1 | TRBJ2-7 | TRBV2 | TGTGCCAGCAGTGGGGGACAGGGGAGGTACGAGCAGTACTTC | CASSGGQGRYEQYF
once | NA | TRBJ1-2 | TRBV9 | TGTGCCAGCAGCGGACTGACAGCGAGTGGCTACACCTTC | CASSGLTASGYTF
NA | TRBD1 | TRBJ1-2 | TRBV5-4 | TGTGCCAGCAGCGAAGGGGGCGATCGGGGCTATGGCTACACCTTC | CASSEGGDRGYGYTF
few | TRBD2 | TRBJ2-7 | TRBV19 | TGTGCCAGTGAGGGGACGGGGAGGGCCGAGCAGTACTTC | CASEGTGRAEQYF
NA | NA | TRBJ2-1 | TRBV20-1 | TGCAGTGCTAGGAGCGGTGAGCAGTTCTTC | CSARSGEQFF
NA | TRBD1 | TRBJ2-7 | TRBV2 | TGTGCCAGCAGTACGTCAGACAGGGGGCGCTACGAGCAGTACTTC | CASSTSDRGRYEQYF
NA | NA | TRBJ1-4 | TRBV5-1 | TGCGCCAGCAGCCCTGGACAGCTGACAACTAATGAAAAACTGTTTTTT | CASSPGQLTTNEKLFF
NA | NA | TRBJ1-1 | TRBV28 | TGTGCCAGCAGCCCATACAGAGGGACAAACACTGAAGCTTTCTTT | CASSPYRGTNTEAFF
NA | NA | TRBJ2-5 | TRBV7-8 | TGTGCCAGCAGCATGGACCGACTACAAGAGACCCAGTACTTC | CASSMDRLQETQYF
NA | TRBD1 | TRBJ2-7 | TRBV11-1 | TGTGCCTCGGGACAGGGCGGCTACGAGCAGTACTTC | CASGQGGYEQYF
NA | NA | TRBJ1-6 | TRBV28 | TGTGCCAGCAGTCCCGGTGTGTGGTCACCCCTCCACTTT | CASSPGVWSPLHF
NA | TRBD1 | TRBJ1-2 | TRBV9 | TGTGCCAGCAGGGCAGGGGGGAACTATGGCTACACCTTC | CASRAGGNYGYTF
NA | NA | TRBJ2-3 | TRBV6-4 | TGTGCCAGCAGTGATACTAGCACAGATACGCAGTATTTT | CASSDTSTDTQYF
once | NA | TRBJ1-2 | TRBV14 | TGTGCCAGCAGCCCACGGACAGTATGGCGCGGCTACACCTTC | CASSPRTVWRGYTF
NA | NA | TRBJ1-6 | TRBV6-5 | TGTGCCAGCAGTTACTCCTTACAGGGTCCCCTCCACTTT | CASSYSLQGPLHF
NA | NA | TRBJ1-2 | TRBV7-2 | TGTGCCAGCAGCTTAGCAGAGGGTTGGGATGGCTACACCTTC | CASSLAEGWDGYTF
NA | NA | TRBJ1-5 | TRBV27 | TGTGCCAGCAGTTTCGGTGCAAATCAGCCCCAGCATTTT | CASSFGANQPQHF
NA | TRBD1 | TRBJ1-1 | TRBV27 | TGTGCCAGCAGTTGGGCCCAGGGGGCACACACTGAAGCTTTCTTT | CASSWAQGAHTEAFF
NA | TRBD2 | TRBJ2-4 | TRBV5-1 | TGCGCCAGCAGCTTGGTTGCGGGGGGAATCCTAGCCAAAAACATTCAGTACTTC | CASSLVAGGILAKNIQYF
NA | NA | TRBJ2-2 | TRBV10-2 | TGCGCCAGCAAGTACAGTAGTAACACCGGGGAGCTGTTTTTT | CASKYSSNTGELFF
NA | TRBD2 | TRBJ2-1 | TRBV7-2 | TGTGCCAGCAGCTCGCACGGACTAGGGGACAATGAGCAGTTCTTC | CASSSHGLGDNEQFF
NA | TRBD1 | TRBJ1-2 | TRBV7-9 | TGTGCCAGCAGCATGGACAGGAAGCCTTCCTACACCTTC | CASSMDRKPSYTF
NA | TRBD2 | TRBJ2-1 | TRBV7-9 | TGTGCCAGCAGCTCGAGACGGCTAGCGGGGGGGCAAGGAGATGAGCAGTTCTTC | CASSSRRLAGGQGDEQFF
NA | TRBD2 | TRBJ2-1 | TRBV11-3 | TGTGCCAGCAGCTTAGACGGCGGGGGGGCCTACAATGAGCAGTTCTTC | CASSLDGGGAYNEQFF
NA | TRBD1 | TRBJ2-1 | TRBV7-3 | TGTGCCAGCAGCTTGTTGCAGGGGGCAGTCGATGAGCAGTTCTTC | CASSLLQGAVDEQFF
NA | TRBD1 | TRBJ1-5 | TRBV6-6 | TGTGCCAGCAGGGAACAGGGGGTGGGGAATCAGCCCCAGCATTTT | CASREQGVGNQPQHF
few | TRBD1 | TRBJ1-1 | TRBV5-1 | TGCGCCAGCAGCCCCTCACAGGGGGCGCCAGGCACTGAAGCTTTCTTT | CASSPSQGAPGTEAFF